These T cell receptor beta chains were read from a single sample in a study of cytomegalovirus exposure and HLA in healthy donors. The repertoire was sequenced with immunoSEQ multiplex PCR; TCRdb's copy has only in-frame clones and lacks some. Among roughly 100,000 clones listed, 77% were seen once. The sequenced sample consisted of PBMCs. The receptor source for this set is a male donor in good health and CMV-seropositive. Both conserved end residues are part of each CDR3. Fields, in order: clone size, J gene, D gene, V gene, CDR3 DNA, CDR3 protein. D genes are given only for firm matches. Where a row states a size, it is once, few, many or the class of an expanded clone; other rows omit it.

>.|TRBJ2-1|TRBD2|TRBV19
TGTGCCAGTGCGAGCGGGAGCCCCAATGAGCAGTTCTTC
CASASGSPNEQFF
>.|TRBJ2-2|TRBD2|TRBV28
TGTGCCAGCAGTCCCTGGACGGGAAAGACTAGCGGGAGAAACACCGGGGAGCTGTTTTTT
CASSPWTGKTSGRNTGELFF
>.|TRBJ2-1|TRBD2|TRBV7-6
TGTGCCAGCAGCCTAGCGGGAGGGAGGTACAATGAGCAGTTCTTC
CASSLAGGRYNEQFF
>.|TRBJ2-1|.|TRBV4-1
TGCGCCAGCAGCCCGCAACTTCGCTCCTACAATGAGCAGTTCTTC
CASSPQLRSYNEQFF
>.|TRBJ1-1|TRBD1|TRBV28
TGTGCCAGCAGTCCCCGGACAGGAACTGAAGCTTTCTTT
CASSPRTGTEAFF
>.|TRBJ2-1|TRBD2|TRBV11-2
TGTGCCAGCACTTCCAGCGGGAGGGGACATGAGCAGTTCTTC
CASTSSGRGHEQFF
>.|TRBJ1-1|.|TRBV7-2
TGTGCCAGCAACTACCCGAACACTGAAGCTTTCTTT
CASNYPNTEAFF
>few|TRBJ2-5|TRBD2|TRBV7-2
TGTGCCAGCAGCTCCCAAACGGGAGGGATAGAGACCCAGTACTTC
CASSSQTGGIETQYF
>.|TRBJ1-6|.|TRBV5-6
TGTGCCAGCAGCTCCACAAGGGCGGGACCCCTCCACTTT
CASSSTRAGPLHF
>.|TRBJ2-7|TRBD1|TRBV5-4
TGTGCCAGCAGCGTCGGTGGGGCAGGGGGCCACGAGCAGTACTTC
CASSVGGAGGHEQYF
>.|TRBJ2-5|.|TRBV6-5
TGTGCCAGCGGGCTAGGGGCAGGCACAGAGACCCAGTACTTC
CASGLGAGTETQYF
>.|TRBJ2-2|.|TRBV7-8
TGTGCCAGCAGCTTAGCCAGGGCTACTAACACCGGGGAGCTGTTTTTT
CASSLARATNTGELFF
>few|TRBJ2-6|.|TRBV4-3
TGCGCCAGCAGCCAAGATGGGGGCAGGGCCAACGTCCTGACTTTC
CASSQDGGRANVLTF
>.|TRBJ2-7|TRBD2|TRBV4-2
TGTGCCAGCAGCCAAGATCCTAGCGGGAGGGCCCTCGACGAGCAGTACTTC
CASSQDPSGRALDEQYF
>once|TRBJ2-1|TRBD1|TRBV6-5
TGTGCCAGCAGTGACGGGACAGTGCTGGATGAGCAGTTCTTC
CASSDGTVLDEQFF
>few|TRBJ2-7|TRBD2|TRBV5-6
TGTGCCAGCAGCTACTCGACTAGCTACTGGCTCGAGCAGTACTTC
CASSYSTSYWLEQYF
>.|TRBJ1-2|TRBD1|TRBV6-5
TGTGCCAGCAGTTACTCGGGACAGGGACCGAGCTATGGCTACACCTTC
CASSYSGQGPSYGYTF
>.|TRBJ2-7|TRBD2|TRBV4-1
TGCGCCAGCAGCCCCCACCGACTAGCGGGGGGGTACGAGCAGTACTTC
CASSPHRLAGGYEQYF
>.|TRBJ1-4|.|TRBV27
TGTGCCAGCAGTTTTCGGAGTGGTGAAAAACTGTTTTTT
CASSFRSGEKLFF
>.|TRBJ2-5|TRBD2|TRBV7-2
TGTGCCAGCAGCTTAGAGCCCGGACTAGCGGAGACCCAGTACTTC
CASSLEPGLAETQYF
>.|TRBJ2-1|.|TRBV27
TGTGCCAGCACCCGGAGGGAATCCTACAATGAGCAGTTCTTC
CASTRRESYNEQFF
>.|TRBJ1-1|.|TRBV9
TGTGCCAGCAGCGAGACCGGGGGAGGGTGGGTTGAAGCTTTCTTT
CASSETGGGWVEAFF
>.|TRBJ2-2|.|TRBV7-6
TGTGCCAGCAGCGGCTACGCTAGCACTGGGGAGCTGTTTTTT
CASSGYASTGELFF
>once|TRBJ2-7|.|TRBV5-1
TGCGCCAGCAGCTTGAGTTCTACAGCCTACGAGCAGTACTTC
CASSLSSTAYEQYF